The 14 T cell receptor beta chains presented below share a single source sample, sequenced in a study of T cell responses to AZD1222 COVID-19 vaccine. The data were produced by immunoSEQ multiplex PCR, yet TCRdb's version contains in-frame clones alone and is incomplete. In the table there are some 92,000 clones, 90% to 95% of which are singletons. The sequences come from peripheral blood, collected on day 0 of AZD1222 vaccination. The source of these receptors is an adult in good health.

V is TRBV6-5 and J is TRBJ2-7, with D perhaps matching TRBD1 (6 bases). CDR3 length: 14 residues. Germline values: CDR1 MNHEY, CDR2 SVGAGI. Trimming left V 6 bases short and J 0 bases short, with 12 bases between. CDR3 region: CASRRQDSSYEQYF. CDR3 sequence (DNA): TGTGCCAGCAGAAGACAGGACAGCTCCTACGAGCAGTACTTC.

The V and J genes are TRBV6-2 or TRBV6-3 and TRBJ1-2, with a tentative D call TRBD1 (6 bases). Deletions cut 4 bases from V and 4 bases from J, with 13 bases between. Germline V CDR1 and CDR2: MNHEY, SVGEGT. CDR3 length equals 14 residues. CDR3 DNA: TGTGCCAGCAGTTTCGCAGGGGCTCCCTATGGCTACACCTTC. It translates to CASSFAGAPYGYTF.

The rearrangement links TRBV5-1 to TRBJ2-7; D is uncertain. Germline V gives CDR1 SGHRS, CDR2 YFSETQ. This CDR3 comprises 14 residues. Between the trimmed V and J ends, which lost 4 bases and 2 bases, there was a span of 13 bases. The DNA for the CDR3 is TGCGCCAGCAGCCCTCGCCAGGCTACCTACGAGCAGTACTTC. Translation gives CASSPRQATYEQYF.

V gene TRBV6-5 combines with J gene TRBJ1-1; D unresolved. Germline lookup yields CDR1 MNHEY and CDR2 SVGAGI. This CDR3 is 15 amino acids long. V shed 0 bases and J shed 7 bases, with 15 bases lying between them. The CDR3 bases are TGTGCCAGCAGTTACTCGCCGCCATCGTCGGGTGAAGCTTTCTTT. Its translation: CASSYSPPSSGEAFF.

V and J are TRBV5-1 and TRBJ2-7, with TRBD1 matching over 8 bases. Germline V lookup: CDR1 SGHRS, CDR2 YFSETQ. The CDR3 contains 14 residues. Trimming at V came to 3 bases and at J to 3 bases, leaving 5 bases not matched to a gene. For the CDR3, the DNA is TGCGCCAGCAGCTCGGGACAGGAGATCTACGAGCAGTACTTC. Protein sequence: CASSSGQEIYEQYF.

The chain links TRBV29-1 to TRBJ1-1; 9 nucleotides align to TRBD1. With V trimmed by 2 bases and J by 5 bases, 18 bases remained unmatched. From germline, CDR1 is SQVTM and CDR2 ANQGSEA. This CDR3 contains 18 residues. The CDR3 coding sequence is TGCAGCGTTGAACCATCTACAGGGGGCGCGGGGATGTGGACTGAAGCTTTCTTT. Translated: CSVEPSTGGAGMWTEAFF.

The chain links TRBV11-2 to TRBJ1-2; D call uncertain. CDR1 SGHAT and CDR2 FQNNGV come from the germline V gene. V dropped 0 bases and J dropped 5 bases, with 4 bases sitting between them. The CDR3 covers 12 residues. CDR3 amino acids: CASSLESYGYTF. The CDR3 DNA reads as TGTGCCAGCAGCTTAGAGTCGTATGGCTACACCTTC. Filled out from reference TRBV11-2 and TRBJ1-2, the complete variable domain reads EAGVAQSPRYKIIEKRQSVAFWCNPISGHATLYWYQQILGQGPKLLIQFQNNGVVDDSQLPKDRFSAERLKGVDSTLKIQPAKLEDSAVYLCASSLESYGYTFGSGTRLTVV.

This rearrangement joins TRBV5-1 to TRBJ1-1; D not resolved. V lost 0 bases and J 1 base, leaving 13 bases between the germline ends. CDR3 length: 16 residues. From germline, CDR1 is SGHRS and CDR2 YFSETQ. The CDR3 DNA reads TGCGCCAGCAGCTTGGACCCGGCAGGAGCGAACACTGAAGCTTTCTTT. Amino acids: CASSLDPAGANTEAFF. The full variable domain, with the rest looked up from reference TRBV5-1 and TRBJ1-1, is KAGVTQTPRYLIKTRGQQVTLSCSPISGHRSVSWYQQTPGQGLQFLFEYFSETQRNKGNFPGRFSGRQFSNSRSEMNVSTLELGDSALYLCASSLDPAGANTEAFFGQGTRLTVV.

In DNA form, the CDR3 reads TGCGCCAGCAGCTTGGGCGAGGGAGGGCCCTATAATTCACCCCTCCACTTT. Encoded protein: CASSLGEGGPYNSPLHF. The chain carries TRBV5-1 and TRBJ1-6; D call uncertain. This CDR3 is built from 17 residues. The germline V gene has CDR1 SGHRS and CDR2 YFSETQ. V lost 0 bases and J 2 bases, leaving 12 bases between the germline ends.

This chain connects TRBV28 to TRBJ1-4; TRBD1 matches at 7 bases. This CDR3 region has 14 residues. Trimming took 6 bases from V and 7 from J; bases not matched to a gene: 8. From germline, CDR1 is MDHEN and CDR2 SYDVKM. CDR3 protein: CASSRRRGREKLFF. The CDR3 nucleotides read TGTGCCAGCAGCCGGCGAAGGGGGCGTGAAAAACTGTTTTTT.

Comment on this clone: At one boundary the junction diverges from the germline segment, which might be a read error. J is TRBJ1-2 and V is TRBV5-6, with D possibly TRBD1 on 5 matching bases. CDR1 is SGHDT and CDR2 is YYEEEE in the germline V gene. CDR3 length: 11 amino acids. The CDR3 DNA sequence: TGTGCCAGCAGCTTACTGCACAGGACGATCTTC. Translation: CASSLLHRTIF.

This rearrangement joins TRBV19 to TRBJ2-1, with 10 positions matching TRBD1. After removal of 7 bases from V and 7 bases from J, the junction contained 13 bases not matched to a gene. From germline, CDR1 is LNHDA and CDR2 SQIVND (reference sequence). This CDR3 has 16 amino acids. This CDR3 is CASTPGWDRGPNEQFF. The DNA for the CDR3 is TGTGCCAGTACCCCCGGCTGGGACAGGGGTCCAAATGAGCAGTTCTTC.

V usage is TRBV6-2 or TRBV6-3 and J usage is TRBJ2-3; 9 bases match TRBD2. The CDR3 contains 14 residues. The J segment lost 6 bases and the V segment lost 3 bases, leaving 4 bases of the junction unmatched. The germline V gene encodes CDR1 MNHEY and CDR2 SVGEGT. The CDR3 DNA reads as TGTGCCAGCAGTTATCTAGCGGGGAAGGATACGCAGTATTTT. Translation: CASSYLAGKDTQYF.

V usage is TRBV10-2 and J usage is TRBJ1-5; a weak D match, TRBD1 (5 bases). The ends were cut back, 4 bases at V and 4 bases at J, with 20 bases in the middle. The CDR3 contains 17 residues. The germline gives CDR1 WSHSY, CDR2 SAAADI. CDR3 region: CASSGGTVPFGNQPQHF. As DNA, the CDR3 is TGCGCCAGCAGTGGGGGGACGGTACCGTTTGGGAATCAGCCCCAGCATTTT.